These 25 T cell receptor beta chains originate from one sample sequenced in a study of blood T cell repertoires in COVID-19 (dated by TCRdb to between 2020 and 2021). Libraries were constructed by the immunoSEQ multiplex PCR assay. TCRdb re-hosts the immuneACCESS table, in-frame sequences only. Its copies lack some clones; in the studies checked, an unresolved V gene accounts for under half of them, and the cause for the rest is not known. The sample table contains about 160,000 clones; only one count was recorded for over 70% of them. The biggest ten clones account for roughly 9.2% of the sample. The sample consisted of peripheral blood. The receptors stem from a woman of 80 years or more with active or convalescent COVID-19.

The V call is TRBV9, the J call TRBJ1-1, with TRBD1 matching over 8 bases. Looked up from germline, CDR1 is SGDLS and CDR2 is YYNGEE. J was trimmed by 1 base and V by 3 bases; bases with no gene match: 2. The CDR3 length is 14 residues. The CDR3 sequence: CASSGQGRNTEAFF. The CDR3 coding sequence is TGTGCCAGCAGCGGACAGGGGAGGAACACTGAAGCTTTCTTT.

The V call is TRBV27, the J call TRBJ1-1; D call uncertain. This CDR3 is built from 9 residues. Germline CDR1 and CDR2: MNHEY and SMNVEV (reference sequence). Trimming removed 8 bases from V and 10 bases from J, with 8 bases in between. DNA of the CDR3: TGTGCCAGCGGCACCCCAGCTTTCTTT. Encoded protein: CASGTPAFF.

The chain couples TRBV2 to TRBJ2-4, with a weak D call TRBD1 (5 bases). The CDR3 is 16 amino acids. V lost 1 base to trimming and J lost 8 bases, with 18 bases between them. CDR1 is SNHLY and CDR2 is FYNNEI in the germline V gene. CDR3 nucleotides: TGTGCCAGCAGTGAAGTGGGGCAGTCCCTCGGAGACATTCAGTACTTC. Amino acid sequence: CASSEVGQSLGDIQYF. The full variable domain, with the rest looked up from reference TRBV2 and TRBJ2-4, is EPEVTQTPSHQVTQMGQEVILRCVPISNHLYFYWYRQILGQKVEFLVSFYNNEISEKSEIFDDQFSVERPDGSNFTLKIRSTKLEDSAMYFCASSEVGQSLGDIQYFGAGTRLSVL.

The V gene is TRBV27, the J gene TRBJ1-6; the match to TRBD1 covers 7 bases. CDR1 MNHEY and CDR2 SMNVEV come from the germline V gene (reference sequence). After removal of 5 bases from V and 5 bases from J, the junction contained 15 bases not matched to a gene. The CDR3 extends over 18 amino acids. The CDR3 bases are TGTGCCAGCAGTCGGACAGGCTCAAGAAAGAGTAATAATTCACCCCTCCACTTT. It codes for CASSRTGSRKSNNSPLHF.

In the case of this clone: Other DNA sequences from this sample encode an identical CDR3 as well. The gene calls are TRBV6-1 and TRBJ2-2; 10 bases are shared with TRBD1. The CDR3 covers 16 residues. The J segment lost 5 bases and the V segment lost 4 bases, leaving 7 bases of the junction unmatched. Germline-derived CDR1 and CDR2 are MNHNS and SASEGT. CDR3 region: CASSGLTGGRTGELFF. The CDR3 coding sequence is TGTGCCAGCAGTGGTCTGACAGGGGGCCGGACCGGGGAGCTGTTTTTT.

The chain is built from TRBV6-6 and TRBJ1-2; D not certain. Trimming removed 6 bases at V and 4 bases at J, with 9 bases between. Germline V gene lookup returns CDR1 MNHNY and CDR2 SVGAGI (reference sequence). The CDR3 has 12 amino acids. The CDR3 region has the DNA TGTGCCAGCAGGGGCTCATCCTATGGCTACACCTTC. Amino acid sequence: CASRGSSYGYTF.

This clone was observed a few times. The chain uses TRBV14 and TRBJ2-7; the D is unclear. The germline gives CDR1 SGHDN, CDR2 FVKESK. The CDR3 is made up of 12 amino acids. V was shortened by 1 base and J by 4 bases, with 5 bases between the two germline ends. The CDR3 loop is CASSQGAYEQYF. The CDR3 DNA reads as TGTGCCAGCAGCCAAGGGGCGTACGAGCAGTACTTC.

The chain has TRBV6-5 and TRBJ1-2, with D possibly being TRBD1 (6 bases). V lost 2 bases and J lost 2, with 9 bases in between. The CDR3 length is 14 residues. The germline gives CDR1 MNHEY, CDR2 SVGAGI. The CDR3 nucleotides are TGTGCCAGCAGTTACACCACAGGGAACTATGGCTACACCTTC. Protein sequence: CASSYTTGNYGYTF.

V and J are TRBV14 and TRBJ2-7, with D tentatively TRBD1 (5 bases). CDR3 length: 15 residues. Germline V CDR1 and CDR2: SGHDN, FVKESK. V lost 0 bases and J 4 bases, leaving 13 bases between the germline ends. Here the CDR3 reads CASSQDKGVGYEQYF. As DNA, the CDR3 is TGTGCCAGCAGCCAAGATAAAGGGGTCGGTTACGAGCAGTACTTC. Full variable domain (rest looked up from reference TRBV14 and TRBJ2-7): EAGVTQFPSHSVIEKGQTVTLRCDPISGHDNLYWYRRVMGKEIKFLLHFVKESKQDESGMPNNRFLAERTGGTYSTLKVQPAELEDSGVYFCASSQDKGVGYEQYFGPGTRLTVT.

This chain uses TRBV7-2 with TRBJ1-1, with D hard to call. V was shortened by 1 base and J by 1 base, with 7 bases between the two germline ends. The germline V gene encodes CDR1 SGHTA and CDR2 FQGNSA. The length of the CDR3 is 14 residues. The DNA of the CDR3 is TGTGCCAGCAGCTTAGTGGCGGGGAACACTGAAGCTTTCTTT. Translation gives CASSLVAGNTEAFF.

This chain joins TRBV25-1 and TRBJ2-3; D is ambiguous. There are 14 residues in the CDR3. Trimming took 2 bases from V and 1 from J, leaving 7 bases between them. CDR1 and CDR2 from the germline V gene are MGHDK and SYGVNS. CDR3 protein: CASSELSRTDTQYF. The CDR3 bases are TGTGCCAGCAGTGAACTATCCCGCACAGATACGCAGTATTTT.

Ten or more counts support this clone. The V and J genes are TRBV4-1 and TRBJ2-4, with D perhaps matching TRBD1 (5 bases). CDR1 MGHRA and CDR2 YSYEKL come from the germline V gene. The CDR3 consists of 13 residues. V was trimmed by 4 bases and J by 7 bases, leaving 11 bases between them. DNA for the CDR3: TGCGCCAGCAGCCGCCTGACAGAGAACATTCAGTACTTC. Protein product: CASSRLTENIQYF.

The V and J genes are TRBV10-3 and TRBJ1-4, with D perhaps matching TRBD1 (6 bases). Germline V lookup: CDR1 ENHRY, CDR2 SYGVKD. The CDR3 runs to 13 residues. The ends were cut back, 6 bases at V and 8 bases at J, with 13 bases in the middle. This CDR3 reads CAISTGGHEKLFF. CDR3 nucleotides: TGTGCCATCAGCACCGGGGGGCACGAAAAACTGTTTTTT.

This sequence joins TRBV7-9 and TRBJ2-2; 8 bases fit TRBD2. Germline V gene data show CDR1 as SEHNR and CDR2 as FQNEAQ (reference sequence). CDR3 size: 16 residues. V trimming: 1 base; J trimming: 6 bases; junction bases outside the gene matches: 7. The CDR3 protein is CASSLEAGGVPGELFF. CDR3 nucleotides: TGTGCCAGCAGCTTAGAGGCCGGGGGGGTCCCCGGGGAGCTGTTTTTT.

The genes are TRBV10-3 and TRBJ2-5, with TRBD2 identical over 7 bases. V lost 10 bases to trimming and J lost 0 bases; unmatched junction nucleotides: 11. Germline CDR1 and CDR2: ENHRY and SYGVKD. The CDR3 length is 15 residues. The chain's CDR3 is CATAAGDTYQETQYF. The DNA of the CDR3 is TGTGCCACAGCGGCGGGGGATACGTACCAAGAGACCCAGTACTTC.

The count of this clone is one. V and J are TRBV27 and TRBJ2-7, with TRBD1 identical over 10 bases. The CDR3 is 16 amino acids. V trimming: 3 bases; J trimming: 2 bases; junction bases outside the gene matches: 7. The germline gives CDR1 MNHEY, CDR2 SMNVEV (reference sequence). Here the CDR3 DNA reads TGTGCCAGCAGTTTGTCGGGACAGGGGCCTCCCTACGAGCAGTACTTC. This gives the protein CASSLSGQGPPYEQYF.

The chain links TRBV4-3 to TRBJ1-5; the D gene is possibly TRBD1 (5 bases). The CDR3 has 16 amino acids. V lost 0 bases, J lost 6 bases, and 15 bases lay in between. In germline, CDR1 is LGHNA, CDR2 YSLEER. The CDR3 loop reads CASSQDPGGSGQPQHF. The CDR3 coding sequence is TGCGCCAGCAGCCAAGATCCGGGGGGGTCGGGTCAGCCCCAGCATTTT.

This chain joins TRBV9 and TRBJ1-2; TRBD1 matches 9 bases. CDR1 is SGDLS and CDR2 is YYNGEE in the germline V gene. V lost 8 bases, J lost 8 bases, and 16 bases stayed unmatched. This CDR3 has 15 amino acids. The CDR3 region is CARMNGQGKSGGYTF. For the CDR3, the DNA is TGTGCCAGGATGAACGGACAGGGGAAATCTGGGGGCTACACCTTC.

This chain connects TRBV5-1 to TRBJ2-6; D not certain. The germline V and J ends were trimmed by 1 base and 3 bases, with 11 bases remaining between them. The CDR3 covers 16 residues. Germline V gives CDR1 SGHRS, CDR2 YFSETQ. CDR3 nucleotides: TGCGCCAGCAGCTTGTTGCCAGGTGGTGGGGCCAACGTCCTGACTTTC. Its translation is CASSLLPGGGANVLTF. The entire variable domain, with the rest obtained from reference TRBV5-1 and TRBJ2-6, is as follows: KAGVTQTPRYLIKTRGQQVTLSCSPISGHRSVSWYQQTPGQGLQFLFEYFSETQRNKGNFPGRFSGRQFSNSRSEMNVSTLELGDSALYLCASSLLPGGGANVLTFGAGSRLTVL.

This clone was recorded once. The chain's CDR3 is CASTVTVAGAASTDTQYF. The CDR3 DNA follows: TGCGCCAGCACCGTAACAGTAGCGGGGGCCGCTAGCACAGATACGCAGTATTTT. The chain links TRBV4-3 to TRBJ2-3; 9 nucleotides align to TRBD2. Trimming took 7 bases from V and 0 from J; bases not matched to a gene: 14. CDR1 is LGHNA and CDR2 is YSLEER in the germline V gene. This CDR3 has 18 amino acids.

This chain uses TRBV11-2 with TRBJ1-1; 9 bases are a match to TRBD1. This CDR3 has 14 residues. With 5 bases clipped from V and 4 bases from J, the junction kept 5 bases outside the gene matches. Per the germline V gene, CDR1 is SGHAT and CDR2 is FQNNGV. For the CDR3, the DNA is TGTGCCAGCAGCGGTGACAGGGGGGGCACTGAAGCTTTCTTT. Its translation: CASSGDRGGTEAFF.

This clone was seen a handful of times. Other DNA sequences within the sample encode an identical CDR3. The rearrangement links TRBV9 to TRBJ2-1; 10 bases line up with TRBD2. V trimming: 0 bases; J trimming: 7 bases; junction bases outside the gene matches: 4. In germline, CDR1 is SGDLS, CDR2 YYNGEE. The CDR3 totals 15 residues. CDR3: CASSVGTSGDNEQFF. CDR3 nucleotides: TGTGCCAGCAGCGTAGGAACTAGCGGGGATAATGAGCAGTTCTTC.

V usage is TRBV9 and J usage is TRBJ1-4; 7 bases map to TRBD1. Per the germline V gene, CDR1 is SGDLS and CDR2 is YYNGEE. CDR3 length: 16 residues. With 3 bases clipped from V and 2 bases from J, the junction kept 7 bases outside the gene matches. CDR3 loop: CASSAYSTGTNEKLFF. CDR3 nucleotide sequence: TGTGCCAGCAGCGCTTATTCGACAGGGACTAATGAAAAACTGTTTTTT.

This clone was seen only a few times. V gene TRBV6-5 combines with J gene TRBJ1-1, with 9 bases aligning to TRBD1. V lost 2 bases and J lost 5; bases outside the gene matches: 3. The germline gives CDR1 MNHEY, CDR2 SVGAGI. This CDR3 contains 14 residues. As DNA, the CDR3 is TGTGCCAGCAGTTACACAGGGGGCTTAACTGAAGCTTTCTTT. Encoded protein: CASSYTGGLTEAFF.

The chain links TRBV4-2 to TRBJ2-7; D might be TRBD1 (6 bases). The length of the CDR3 is 15 residues. Germline CDR1 LGHNA, CDR2 YNFKEQ. V lost 4 bases, J lost 4 bases, and 17 bases lay in between. The CDR3 sequence is CASSLGAGVGYEQYF. The CDR3 region has the DNA TGTGCCAGCAGCCTCGGGGCAGGGGTAGGGTACGAGCAGTACTTC.